This TCR beta chain was recorded in a study of graft-versus-host responses after intestinal transplantation. Study context: Tacrolimus and steroids were given for 2 to 4 years to all recipients after anti-thymocyte globulin induction.

CDR3 length: 12 amino acids. Germline V gives CDR1 GTSNPN, CDR2 SVGIG (reference sequence). Trimming cost V 6 bases and J 4 bases; bases outside gene matches: 4. TCRdb keeps only in-frame clones here, not all; method: immunoSEQ multiplex PCR. The sample yields tens of thousands of clones, about nine tenths seen once. As for this clone: What it binds is unknown.

The clonotype originates from a human donor who received an intestinal transplant. The chain uses TRBV30 and TRBJ1-1, with 8 bases that match TRBD1. The material was unstimulated CD4+ T cells sorted from spleen or lymph node cells, obtained before intestinal transplant. The CDR3 DNA sequence: TGTGCCTGCCGGACAGGGAGCACTGAAGCTTTCTTT. It codes for CACRTGSTEAFF.